Presented here are 31 T cell receptor beta chains from one specimen sequenced in a study of blood T cell repertoires in COVID-19. Libraries were prepared by immunoSEQ multiplex PCR; TCRdb keeps only in-frame clonotypes and omits some of them. The repertoire has 250,000 to 300,000 clones, approximately 90% of them found once; the top ten carry roughly 2%. Sequencing was performed on peripheral blood. The receptors come from a woman aged 45 to 65 who had recovered from COVID-19.

The genes are TRBV29-1 and TRBJ1-2, with 9 bases matching TRBD1. Germline loops: CDR1 SQVTM, CDR2 ANQGSEA. With V trimmed by 7 bases and J by 3 bases, 3 bases remained unmatched. This CDR3 contains 12 residues. In DNA, the CDR3 is TGCAGCGCACGGACAGGGGACTATGGCTACACCTTC. Amino acid sequence: CSARTGDYGYTF. Using reference TRBV29-1 and TRBJ1-2 for the parts outside the CDR3, the full variable domain is SAVISQKPSRDICQRGTSLTIQCQVDSQVTMMFWYRQQPGQSLTLIATANQGSEATYESGFVIDKFPISRPNLTFSTLTVSNMSPEDSSIYLCSARTGDYGYTFGSGTRLTVV.

J is TRBJ2-1 and V is TRBV28; TRBD2 matches 7 bases. The CDR3 contains 14 residues. Germline lookup yields CDR1 MDHEN and CDR2 SYDVKM. V shed 2 bases, J shed 9 bases, and the junction held 7 bases outside the gene matches. The CDR3: CASSLVGGRGEQFF. Written as DNA, the CDR3 is TGTGCCAGCAGTTTAGTGGGAGGGAGGGGTGAGCAGTTCTTC. Full variable domain (outside the CDR3, taken from reference TRBV28 and TRBJ2-1): DVKVTQSSRYLVKRTGEKVFLECVQDMDHENMFWYRQDPGLGLRLIYFSYDVKMKEKGDIPEGYSVSREKKERFSLILESASTNQTSMYLCASSLVGGRGEQFFGPGTRLTVL.

The CDR3, as DNA: TGTGCCAGCTCACCACAGCAGACTAGCACAGATACGCAGTATTTT. Translating it yields CASSPQQTSTDTQYF. The gene calls are TRBV18 and TRBJ2-3, with D unresolved. This CDR3 has 15 residues. The germline gives CDR1 KGHSH, CDR2 LQKENI. Between the trimmed V and J ends, which lost 1 base and 0 bases, there was a span of 8 bases.

The V gene is TRBV28, the J gene TRBJ2-7, with TRBD1 identical over 7 bases. Germline CDR1 and CDR2: MDHEN and SYDVKM. The CDR3 is 14 amino acids. The ends lost 8 bases at V and 0 bases at J; junction bases unmatched: 7. CDR3 amino acids: CASAVQGVSYEQYF. The CDR3, as DNA: TGTGCCAGCGCCGTCCAGGGGGTCTCCTACGAGCAGTACTTC.

Comment on this clone: Other DNA variants within this sample encode the same CDR3. The chain links TRBV7-9 to TRBJ1-4; TRBD1 agrees at 10 bases. Germline V lookup: CDR1 SEHNR, CDR2 FQNEAQ (reference sequence). V lost 5 bases to trimming and J lost 8 bases; unmatched junction nucleotides: 5. The CDR3 covers 14 residues. The CDR3 sequence: CASSRQGAREKLFF. The CDR3 nucleotides read TGTGCCAGCAGCAGACAGGGGGCGCGCGAAAAACTGTTTTTT.

V gene TRBV11-2 combines with J gene TRBJ1-1; 8 bases match TRBD1. J gave up 2 bases and V 2 bases, and 7 bases lay outside the gene matches. The CDR3 runs to 16 residues. CDR1 and CDR2 from the germline V gene are SGHAT and FQNNGV. The DNA for the CDR3 is TGTGCCAGCAGCTTATACACAGGGGGGGGAAACACTGAAGCTTTCTTT. Protein product: CASSLYTGGGNTEAFF.

The V call is TRBV19, the J call TRBJ1-5; D remains ambiguous. The CDR3 has 13 residues. Germline V gives CDR1 LNHDA, CDR2 SQIVND (reference sequence). V was shortened by 1 base and J by 9 bases, with 10 bases between the two germline ends. CDR3 DNA sequence: TGTGCCAGTAGTATAGTACGGGGAAGGCCCCAGCATTTT. Translation gives CASSIVRGRPQHF.

V and J are TRBV11-3 and TRBJ2-7, with 8 bases matching TRBD1. V dropped 2 bases and J dropped 5; count of bases not matched to a gene: 5. In germline, CDR1 is SGHNT, CDR2 YENEEA. The CDR3 consists of 14 residues. The CDR3 region is CASSLHRGTNEQYF. The CDR3 DNA reads TGTGCCAGCAGCTTACACAGGGGGACGAACGAGCAGTACTTC.

This clone has just one count. The chain links TRBV5-4 to TRBJ2-7, with 8 bases identical to TRBD1. The CDR3 covers 15 residues. The ends lost 5 bases at V and 4 bases at J; junction bases unmatched: 11. Germline values: CDR1 SGHNT, CDR2 YYREEE (reference sequence). This CDR3 reads CASSPTGGLSYEQYF. The DNA of the CDR3 is TGTGCCAGCAGTCCTACAGGGGGGCTTTCTTACGAGCAGTACTTC. Filled out from reference TRBV5-4 and TRBJ2-7, the complete variable domain reads ETGVTQSPTHLIKTRGQQVTLRCSSQSGHNTVSWYQQALGQGPQFIFQYYREEENGRGNFPPRFSGLQFPNYSSELNVNALELDDSALYLCASSPTGGLSYEQYFGPGTRLTVT.

This chain connects TRBV4-3 to TRBJ1-4; TRBD1 might be the D (6 bases). The V end was cut by 0 bases, the J end by 4 bases, with 9 bases between. The germline V gene encodes CDR1 LGHNA and CDR2 YSLEER. The CDR3 spans 15 residues. This CDR3 is CASSQEARGNEKLFF. As DNA, the CDR3 is TGCGCCAGCAGCCAAGAGGCCAGGGGTAATGAAAAACTGTTTTTT.

The V call is TRBV29-1, the J call TRBJ2-5, with a tentative D call TRBD1 (5 bases). Between the trimmed V and J ends, which lost 5 bases and 1 base, there was a span of 11 bases. This CDR3 contains 13 residues. Germline V gene lookup returns CDR1 SQVTM and CDR2 ANQGSEA. Here the CDR3 DNA reads TGCAGCGTTTCAGGGCTGACCCAAGAGACCCAGTACTTC. Amino acids: CSVSGLTQETQYF.

The J gene is TRBJ2-7, the V gene TRBV7-2; the match to TRBD1 covers 8 bases. The CDR3 has 15 amino acids. The V and J ends lost 1 base and 2 bases, in that order; junction bases with no gene match: 4. The V gene's germline CDR1 is SGHTA and CDR2 FQGNSA. This CDR3 reads CASSLGPGQAYEQYF. The DNA of the CDR3 is TGTGCCAGCAGCTTAGGGCCGGGACAGGCCTACGAGCAGTACTTC.

The V gene is TRBV19, the J gene TRBJ2-5, with TRBD2 matching 10 bases. Unmatched junction bases numbered 11, after V lost 5 bases and J lost 5 bases. The germline V gene has CDR1 LNHDA and CDR2 SQIVND (reference sequence). This CDR3 contains 16 residues. The CDR3: CASSLYGLAVWETQYF. The CDR3 nucleotides are TGTGCCAGTAGTCTCTACGGACTAGCGGTGTGGGAGACCCAGTACTTC. The variable domain in full, completed from reference TRBV19 and TRBJ2-5, reads DGGITQSPKYLFRKEGQNVTLSCEQNLNHDAMYWYRQDPGQGLRLIYYSQIVNDFQKGDIAEGYSVSREKKESFPLTVTSAQKNPTAFYLCASSLYGLAVWETQYFGPGTRLLVL.

This chain connects TRBV5-4 to TRBJ2-1; perhaps TRBD2 as D (6 bases). Germline CDR1 reads SGHNT; CDR2 reads YYREEE (reference sequence). V lost 7 bases, J lost 8 bases, and 16 bases lay in between. The CDR3 runs to 13 residues. The CDR3 nucleotides are TGTGCCAGCTTTCGGCGGGGAGCGGATGAGCAGTTCTTC. This encodes CASFRRGADEQFF.

This chain joins TRBV5-6 and TRBJ2-2; 13 bases fit TRBD2. Germline trimming cut 5 bases from V and 5 bases from J; bases unmatched to any gene: 6. Germline CDR1 is SGHDT and CDR2 is YYEEEE. The CDR3 contains 16 residues. Here the CDR3 reads CASRELAGGRTGELFF. Here the CDR3 DNA reads TGTGCCAGCAGGGAACTAGCGGGAGGGAGGACCGGGGAGCTGTTTTTT.

This chain joins TRBV4-1 and TRBJ2-1; 7 bases fit TRBD2. This CDR3 has 14 residues. Trimming took 0 bases from V and 9 from J; bases not matched to a gene: 5. Germline CDR1 is MGHRA and CDR2 is YSYEKL. The CDR3 coding sequence is TGCGCCAGCAGCCAAGATGGGGAGGGGATTGAGCAGTTCTTC. Translating gives CASSQDGEGIEQFF.

V gene TRBV11-2 combines with J gene TRBJ1-2; 8 nucleotides line up with TRBD1. The V gene end was trimmed by 4 bases and the J gene end by 3 bases; junction bases not matched to a gene: 7. CDR3 length equals 15 residues. Germline V gives CDR1 SGHAT, CDR2 FQNNGV. The CDR3, as DNA: TGTGCCAGCAGCTCGCCCCGGACAGGGTACTATGGCTACACCTTC. It codes for CASSSPRTGYYGYTF.

The CDR3 sequence: CASSLQGVSNEKLFF. For the CDR3, the DNA is TGTGCCAGCAGCTTGCAGGGCGTATCTAATGAAAAACTGTTTTTT. This sequence joins TRBV5-6 and TRBJ1-4, with D possibly TRBD1 on 5 matching bases. The germline V gene encodes CDR1 SGHDT and CDR2 YYEEEE. V was pared by 1 base and J by 3 bases, with 10 bases between. The CDR3 spans 15 residues.

Points on this clone: Lacking the conserved final phenylalanine or tryptophan, this CDR3 likely reflects a read error. Because the CDR3's place on the DNA is in doubt, the DNA is left out and the CDR3 is given as listed by TCRdb. This chain links TRBV7-9 with TRBJ2-7; the DNA was not compared with TRBD1, the D call given in the table. The CDR3 sequence runs 11 residues, both termini included. Germline assignment: CDR1 SEHNR and CDR2 FQNEAQ (reference sequence). CDR3 residues: CAWGPNGTGWL.

The V call is TRBV2, the J call TRBJ1-5; 8 nucleotides align to TRBD1. Germline V CDR1 and CDR2: SNHLY, FYNNEI. The CDR3 extends over 15 amino acids. J lost 2 bases, V lost 2 bases, and 2 bases had no gene match. CDR3 loop: CASSERRGRNQPQHF. The CDR3 nucleotides are TGTGCCAGCAGTGAACGCAGGGGGCGCAATCAGCCCCAGCATTTT.

The rearrangement links TRBV14 to TRBJ2-5; tentative D call: TRBD1 (6 bases). CDR3 length: 14 amino acids. The V end was cut by 3 bases, the J end by 7 bases, with 15 bases between. The germline V gene encodes CDR1 SGHDN and CDR2 FVKESK. As DNA, the CDR3 is TGTGCCAGCAGCCATACAGGGTGGGGATCGACCCAGTACTTC. This gives the protein CASSHTGWGSTQYF.

This chain joins TRBV5-1 and TRBJ1-1; 7 nucleotides agree with TRBD1. The CDR3 length is 15 residues. V was clipped by 0 bases and J by 3 bases; unmatched bases: 5. From germline, CDR1 is SGHRS and CDR2 YFSETQ. CDR3: CASSLAVRGYTEAFF. The CDR3, as DNA: TGCGCCAGCAGCTTGGCCGTCAGGGGGTACACTGAAGCTTTCTTT. The whole variable domain, remainder taken from reference TRBV5-1 and TRBJ1-1, is KAGVTQTPRYLIKTRGQQVTLSCSPISGHRSVSWYQQTPGQGLQFLFEYFSETQRNKGNFPGRFSGRQFSNSRSEMNVSTLELGDSALYLCASSLAVRGYTEAFFGQGTRLTVV.

The V and J genes are TRBV29-1 and TRBJ1-1; the match to TRBD1 covers 8 bases. After removal of 4 bases from V and 0 bases from J, the junction contained 1 base not matched to a gene. The CDR3 is made up of 13 amino acids. Germline CDR1 and CDR2: SQVTM and ANQGSEA. In DNA form, the CDR3 reads TGCAGCGTTGGGACAGGGATGAACACTGAAGCTTTCTTT. It codes for CSVGTGMNTEAFF.

The V call is TRBV12-5, the J call TRBJ2-3, with TRBD2 matching 7 bases. CDR1 and CDR2 from the germline V gene are LGHNT and FRNRAP. V shed 0 bases and J 4 bases; nucleotides not matched to a gene: 7. This CDR3 comprises 16 residues. The CDR3 DNA reads as TGTGCTAGTGGTTTGGTACTCCGACTAGCCCCAGATACGCAGTATTTT. Its translation: CASGLVLRLAPDTQYF.

The rearrangement joins TRBV5-8 to TRBJ1-5; D perhaps matches TRBD1 (5 bases). Trimming took off 5 bases at V and 4 bases at J, with 10 bases between the two ends. The CDR3 runs to 13 residues. Per the germline V gene, CDR1 is SGHTS and CDR2 is YDEGEE. CDR3 DNA sequence: TGTGCCAGCAGATGGGGGGTAAATCAGCCCCAGCATTTT. Amino acids: CASRWGVNQPQHF.

Here the CDR3 reads CASSLQGSPLHF. CDR3 coding DNA: TGTGCCAGCAGTTTACAGGGGTCACCCCTCCACTTT. V gene TRBV27 combines with J gene TRBJ1-6, with D possibly matching TRBD1 (6 bases). The germline V and J ends were trimmed by 2 bases and 10 bases, with 6 bases remaining between them. This CDR3 spans 12 amino acids. Germline V lookup: CDR1 MNHEY, CDR2 SMNVEV (reference sequence).

This clone has a single count. This chain links TRBV11-1 with TRBJ2-7; D may be TRBD2 (6 bases). V shed 7 bases and J shed 2 bases, with 18 bases lying between them. The CDR3 is 15 amino acids. Germline V gene sequence: CDR1 SGHAT, CDR2 FQDESV (reference sequence). The CDR3 sequence is CASTPSGDGPYEQYF. DNA for the CDR3: TGTGCCAGCACCCCCTCGGGGGACGGACCCTACGAGCAGTACTTC.

This clone came up a few times. The CDR3: CASRLPGQEDGYTF. CDR3 DNA: TGTGCCAGCAGACTACCGGGACAGGAAGATGGCTACACCTTC. The V and J genes are TRBV6-5 and TRBJ1-2, with TRBD1 identical over 8 bases. Germline CDR1 is MNHEY and CDR2 is SVGAGI. Trimming removed 6 bases from V and 6 bases from J; junction bases left unmatched: 9. The length of the CDR3 is 14 residues.

The chain has TRBV4-2 and TRBJ2-1; TRBD1 matches at 7 bases. From germline, CDR1 is LGHNA and CDR2 YNFKEQ. The V segment lost 3 bases and the J segment 2 bases; nucleotides outside the gene matches: 7. This CDR3 is built from 16 residues. CDR3 sequence reads: CASSHQTGSPYNEQFF. CDR3 DNA: TGTGCCAGCAGCCACCAGACAGGGAGCCCCTACAATGAGCAGTTCTTC.

The gene calls are TRBV5-4 and TRBJ2-3; 9 bases fit TRBD2. The CDR3 runs 17 residues. Germline V CDR1 and CDR2: SGHNT, YYREEE (reference sequence). V lost 4 bases and J lost 0; bases outside the gene matches: 9. The CDR3 here is CASSRRLAGTSTDTQYF. Here the CDR3 DNA reads TGTGCCAGCAGCAGGCGTCTAGCGGGGACTAGCACAGATACGCAGTATTTT.

The chain has TRBV4-2 and TRBJ1-2; 7 bases align to TRBD1. The length of the CDR3 is 15 residues. Germline lookup yields CDR1 LGHNA and CDR2 YNFKEQ. V lost 3 bases and J lost 2; bases outside the gene matches: 6. The CDR3 DNA reads as TGTGCCAGCAGCCAGGGACAGAGCTTCAACTATGGCTACACCTTC. The encoded protein is CASSQGQSFNYGYTF.